Sequencing of this TCR beta chain was carried out in a study of T cell responses to AZD1222 COVID-19 vaccine. Study context: Second-dose schedules of about 4 or about 12 weeks were combined.

Generated by immunoSEQ multiplex PCR, the TCRdb table keeps only in-frame clones and is missing some. Among under 70,000 clones listed, about 70% were seen once. CDR1 and CDR2 (germline): LNHDA, SQIVND (reference sequence). The length of the CDR3 is 15 residues. V lost 6 bases to trimming and J lost 0 bases; unmatched junction nucleotides: 5. The study's findings and limits: Only a handful of AZD1222 recipients were seropositive at baseline. Possibly, clonal diversity was underestimated; donors were largely white British and included more females. Two AZD1222 administrations were followed by greater Spike-specific TCR breadth and depth.

Notes on this clone: What it binds is unknown.

The TCR sequence derives from an adult in good health. The chain has TRBV19 and TRBJ1-5; 7 nucleotides align to TRBD1. The sample here was peripheral blood, taken on day 0 of AZD1222 vaccination. The CDR3 coding sequence is TGTGCCAGTAGAACCACAGGGGATAGCAATCAGCCCCAGCATTTT. Its protein product is CASRTTGDSNQPQHF.